These T cell receptor beta chains were read from a single sample in a study of cytomegalovirus exposure and HLA in healthy donors. Using immunoSEQ multiplex PCR, the repertoire was profiled, and TCRdb retains in-frame clones only, with some absent. The sample lists about 76,000 clones; about 75% were seen once. Specimen: PBMCs. The receptors derive from a man aged 60 to 75 in good health and CMV-seropositive. Both conserved end residues are part of each CDR3. The D gene is left open where the match is weak. Only part of the rows carry a size: once, few, many, or a class if the clone is expanded.

v_call	clone_size	j_call	d_call	cdr3_nt	cdr3_aa
TRBV29-1	-	TRBJ1-1	-	TGCAGCGTCGAGGGTAGCACTGAAGCTTTCTTT	CSVEGSTEAFF
TRBV5-6	-	TRBJ2-7	-	TGTGCCAGCAGCCGGGCGGGCAACTCCTACGAGCAGTACTTC	CASSRAGNSYEQYF
TRBV7-3	-	TRBJ2-6	TRBD2	TGTGCCAGCAGCTCCGGGGGGTCTGGGGCCAATGTCCTGACTTTC	CASSSGGSGANVLTF
TRBV6-6	-	TRBJ2-2	-	TGTGCCAGCAGTTACTCGATAGGGAGAGGTACCGGGGAGCTGTTTTTT	CASSYSIGRGTGELFF
TRBV29-1	-	TRBJ2-4	-	TGCAGCGTTGAAGATCGGCAGGGTGCCAGGGGAAACATTCAGTACTTC	CSVEDRQGARGNIQYF
TRBV7-9	-	TRBJ1-4	TRBD1	TGTGCCAGCAGTAAGACAGGGTATGCTAATGAAAAACTGTTTTTT	CASSKTGYANEKLFF
TRBV2	few	TRBJ1-2	-	TGTGCCAGCAGTGAAGGGTTCGGGGGGGTCGGGACTAACCATGGCTACACCTTC	CASSEGFGGVGTNHGYTF
TRBV5-1	-	TRBJ2-5	-	TGCGCCAGCACCCGACAGGCCAGCCAAGAGACCCAGTACTTC	CASTRQASQETQYF
TRBV7-3	-	TRBJ2-1	TRBD2	TGTGCCAGCAGCGGACCAGGGACTAGCGGGTCAGAGGGGGATGAGCAGTTCTTC	CASSGPGTSGSEGDEQFF
TRBV27	-	TRBJ2-7	-	TGTGCCAGCAGTTCCCCTGGTACAGCCTACGAGCAGTACTTC	CASSSPGTAYEQYF
TRBV10-3	once	TRBJ2-1	TRBD2	TGTGCCATCAGCGAAGTCCCGGGACTAGCGGGAGGCTCCTACAATGAGCAGTTCTTC	CAISEVPGLAGGSYNEQFF
TRBV11-3	once	TRBJ1-1	TRBD1	TGTGCCAGCAGCAAACAGGGGGACACTGAAGCTTTCTTT	CASSKQGDTEAFF